This T cell receptor beta chain was documented in a study of shared clonotypes between healthy human individuals. Whole-study results and caveats: Among the subsets, naive ones generally showed larger estimated richness than memory ones. Despite large depth, rarefaction showed incomplete sorted-subset sequencing.

Germline assignment: CDR1 SSHAT and CDR2 FNYEAQ (reference sequence). The V and J ends lost 1 base and 8 bases respectively, with 9 bases between them. The CDR3 is made up of 13 amino acids. Regarding this clone: Its antigen is unidentified.

The assay was immunoSEQ multiplex PCR, and TCRdb's table has in-frame clones only and misses some. The data hold millions of clones, with more than 85% observed a single time. The receptor was isolated from a man aged 18-30 years in good health. Some clones in this sample may be carry-over from other donors' samples. Input material: naive CD4+ T cells from PBMCs. Stated subset: CD45RA+ positively selected. J is TRBJ2-1 and V is TRBV7-7; D unclear. CDR3 nucleotides: TGTGCCAGCAGCTTAGGCGCTGGCGATGAGCAGTTCTTC. This sequence encodes CASSLGAGDEQFF.